The following is a TCR beta chain sequence with its context. What it recognizes is unknown. This entry comes from a study of T-cell memory formation after mild COVID-19. Findings and caveats of the study: In pre-infection memory, a portion of responding clones appeared, which suggested that cross-reactive memory joined. There was no confirmation that second-wave clones peaking on day 37 were SARS-CoV-2 specific.

5'RACE with constant-segment primers built TCRalpha and TCRbeta cDNA libraries with UMIs. A single record per CDR3 protein comes from TCRdb applying MiXCR to the 5' RACE reads. The sample contains fewer than 350,000 distinct CDR3 sequences, about 13% of which appear only once. Sequenced: PBMCs or a T cell subset sorted from them (not recorded which). The sequence came from a man between 18 and 35 years old who had mild COVID-19 (a few samples of this study predate the infection). Cell type and time point are not known.

DNA of the CDR3: TGTGCCAGCAGCGTATCCCGGGACAGGTCAGGAAACACCATATATTTT. Translation gives CASSVSRDRSGNTIYF. The V and J genes are TRBV9 and TRBJ1-3; TRBD1 matches 8 bases. Germline lookup yields CDR1 SGDLS and CDR2 YYNGEE. J lost 4 bases, V lost 1 base, and 7 bases had no gene match. This CDR3 comprises 16 residues.